This T cell receptor (beta chain) was documented in a study of blood T cells in healthy people across ages. This clonotype was counted between two and nine times. CDR1 is ENHRY, CDR2 SYGVKD, per germline. The CDR3 loop spans 14 amino acids. It was with a sample-barcoded 5' primer and a J-beta primer mix that a second PCR of roughly 7 to 12 cycles was run. TCRdb re-analysed the 5' RACE reads in MiXCR, keeping a single row per CDR3 protein. The sample contains roughly 680,000 distinct CDR3 sequences, roughly 21% of which appear only once. The J gene is TRBJ2-5, the V gene TRBV10-3, with TRBD2 identical over 8 bases. The J call may be wrong; the DNA end is better matched by TRBJ2-1. The source material was blood. The TCR originated in a man between 65 and 85 years old in good health. The CDR3 spells CAISDSGNSGEQFF. CDR3 coding DNA: TGTGCCATCAGTGATAGCGGGAATAGCGGTGAGCAGTTCTTC.